This is a list of T cell receptor beta chains from one sample in a study of blood T cell repertoires in COVID-19. Method: immunoSEQ multiplex PCR; TCRdb's copy keeps in-frame clones and lacks some. The data show a few hundred thousand clones, with nearly 90% seen just once and about 12% held by the top ten. The sample taken for sequencing was peripheral blood. These receptors were collected from a woman aged 18-35 years who had recovered from COVID-19. CDR3s include the opening cysteine and the closing phenylalanine or tryptophan. A D gene is named only where the DNA matches it firmly. Size tells how often a clone was seen (once, few, many) or the class of an expanded clone, and some rows leave it out.

d_call: .; j_call: TRBJ1-6; v_call: TRBV2; clone_size: .; cdr3_nt: TGTGCCAGCAAAGGGACACGAATTAATTCACCCCTCCACTTT; cdr3_aa: CASKGTRINSPLHF
d_call: .; j_call: TRBJ2-5; v_call: TRBV10-1; clone_size: .; cdr3_nt: TGCGCCAGCAGTGCCTCCGGGATCCAGAGGGAGACCCAGTACTTC; cdr3_aa: CASSASGIQRETQYF
d_call: .; j_call: TRBJ2-3; v_call: TRBV6-1; clone_size: .; cdr3_nt: TGTGCCAGCAGTGAATTTAGTGTTTTGTATACGCAGTATTTT; cdr3_aa: CASSEFSVLYTQYF
d_call: TRBD2; j_call: TRBJ2-7; v_call: TRBV7-2; clone_size: .; cdr3_nt: TGTGCCAGCAGCTTATGGGGGATGGCGGGAGTCGCGAGGGAGTACTTC; cdr3_aa: CASSLWGMAGVAREYF
d_call: TRBD1; j_call: TRBJ2-3; v_call: TRBV10-3; clone_size: .; cdr3_nt: TGTGCCATCAAATCGACAGGGGTTTCCACAGATACGCAGTATTTT; cdr3_aa: CAIKSTGVSTDTQYF
d_call: TRBD2; j_call: TRBJ2-2; v_call: TRBV24-1; clone_size: .; cdr3_nt: TGTGCCACCAGTGAAGCCGGGACTAGCGGGAGGGCCGCTGACACCGGGGAGCTGTTTTTT; cdr3_aa: CATSEAGTSGRAADTGELFF
d_call: .; j_call: TRBJ1-5; v_call: TRBV27; clone_size: .; cdr3_nt: TGTGCCAGCGGGGAGGCCGTAAACAATCAGCCCCAGCATTTT; cdr3_aa: CASGEAVNNQPQHF
d_call: TRBD2; j_call: TRBJ2-2; v_call: TRBV5-6; clone_size: once; cdr3_nt: TGTGCCAGCAGCTCCCCCCCGGGACTAGCGGGAGACACCGGGGAGCTGTTTTTT; cdr3_aa: CASSSPPGLAGDTGELFF
d_call: .; j_call: TRBJ1-5; v_call: TRBV7-2; clone_size: .; cdr3_nt: TGTGCCAGCAGCTTAGGCTCAGGTTCGCCCCAGCATTTT; cdr3_aa: CASSLGSGSPQHF
d_call: .; j_call: TRBJ1-5; v_call: TRBV30; clone_size: .; cdr3_nt: TGTGCCTGGAGTCCAGGGGATAGTCAGCCCCAGCATTTT; cdr3_aa: CAWSPGDSQPQHF
d_call: TRBD2; j_call: TRBJ2-7; v_call: TRBV7-2; clone_size: .; cdr3_nt: TGTGCCAGCAGTGTGACTAGCGCCTACGAGCAGTACTTC; cdr3_aa: CASSVTSAYEQYF
d_call: .; j_call: TRBJ2-5; v_call: TRBV19; clone_size: .; cdr3_nt: TGTGCCAGTAGTCCCTATCTCCGCGGGGAGACCCAGTACTTC; cdr3_aa: CASSPYLRGETQYF
d_call: .; j_call: TRBJ1-6; v_call: TRBV19; clone_size: .; cdr3_nt: TGTGCCAGTAGTAGGGCAGATCTTAATTCACCCCTCCACTTT; cdr3_aa: CASSRADLNSPLHF
d_call: TRBD2; j_call: TRBJ2-1; v_call: TRBV4-3; clone_size: .; cdr3_nt: TGCGCCAGCGGAAAATTAACTAGCGGGAGGTCCAATGAGCAGTTCTTC; cdr3_aa: CASGKLTSGRSNEQFF
d_call: .; j_call: TRBJ1-1; v_call: TRBV6-1; clone_size: .; cdr3_nt: TGTGCCAGCAGGCCCGCGGGCACTGAAGCTTTCTTT; cdr3_aa: CASRPAGTEAFF
d_call: TRBD1; j_call: TRBJ1-2; v_call: TRBV6-5; clone_size: .; cdr3_nt: TGTGCCAGCACTCGAGACACCGGGACAGGGGATGGCTACACCTTC; cdr3_aa: CASTRDTGTGDGYTF
d_call: TRBD2; j_call: TRBJ2-1; v_call: TRBV15; clone_size: .; cdr3_nt: TGTGCCACCAGCAGAGATCGGACTAGCGGGAGCAATGAGCAGTTCTTC; cdr3_aa: CATSRDRTSGSNEQFF
d_call: TRBD1; j_call: TRBJ1-1; v_call: TRBV19; clone_size: .; cdr3_nt: TGTGCCAGTAGTATGATCACAGGGGTTAACACTGAAGCTTTCTTT; cdr3_aa: CASSMITGVNTEAFF
d_call: TRBD1; j_call: TRBJ2-5; v_call: TRBV6-1; clone_size: once; cdr3_nt: TGTGCCAGCAGTGACCTTGAGGGGGCGCAGGTGGAGACCCAGTACTTC; cdr3_aa: CASSDLEGAQVETQYF
d_call: .; j_call: TRBJ1-4; v_call: TRBV18; clone_size: once; cdr3_nt: TGTGCCAGCTCACCATATAGGGGCGGGGATGAAAAACTGTTTTTT; cdr3_aa: CASSPYRGGDEKLFF
d_call: .; j_call: TRBJ1-1; v_call: TRBV6-2/TRBV6-3; clone_size: .; cdr3_nt: TGTGCCAGCAGTCCCAGTTTGAACACTGAAGCTTTCTTT; cdr3_aa: CASSPSLNTEAFF
d_call: TRBD2; j_call: TRBJ2-1; v_call: TRBV9; clone_size: .; cdr3_nt: TGTGCCAGCAGCCTGGGTGGGGGGGACTCAATCTACAATGAGCAGTTCTTC; cdr3_aa: CASSLGGGDSIYNEQFF
d_call: .; j_call: TRBJ1-1; v_call: TRBV2; clone_size: few; cdr3_nt: TGTGCCAGCAGTGACCCCACGGTGAACACTGAAGCTTTCTTT; cdr3_aa: CASSDPTVNTEAFF
d_call: TRBD2; j_call: TRBJ2-1; v_call: TRBV13; clone_size: .; cdr3_nt: TGTGCCAGCAGCAACCTAGCGGGGAGAGACAATGAGCAGTTCTTC; cdr3_aa: CASSNLAGRDNEQFF